Listed below are T cell receptor beta chains from one sample, sequenced in a study of blood T cell repertoires in COVID-19. The repertoire was sequenced with immunoSEQ multiplex PCR; TCRdb's copy has only in-frame clones and lacks some. This sample yields about 130,000 clones, of which approximately 86% are seen a single time; 2% to 2.5% belongs to the top ten. Sequenced material: PBMCs or T cells enriched from blood (not recorded which). Receptors originate from a woman aged 50 to 65 who had recovered from COVID-19. CDR3s include the opening cysteine and the closing phenylalanine or tryptophan. Fields, in order: J gene, clone size, D gene, V gene, CDR3 protein, CDR3 DNA. A D gene is named only where the DNA matches it firmly. Some rows mark clone size as missing; the rest say once, few, many or name a class of expanded clone.

j_gene: TRBJ2-1
abundance: .
d_gene: TRBD2
v_gene: TRBV6-1
CDR3aa: CASSALAGGIVNEQFF
CDR3nt: TGTGCCAGCAGTGCGCTAGCGGGGGGGATAGTGAATGAGCAGTTCTTC

j_gene: TRBJ2-2
abundance: .
d_gene: TRBD2
v_gene: TRBV25-1
CDR3aa: CASSEVGAGGHTGELFF
CDR3nt: TGTGCCAGCAGTGAAGTCGGAGCGGGGGGTCACACCGGGGAGCTGTTTTTT

j_gene: TRBJ2-7
abundance: .
d_gene: .
v_gene: TRBV27
CDR3aa: CASSLRLVPYEQYF
CDR3nt: TGTGCCAGCAGTTTAAGACTAGTGCCCTACGAGCAGTACTTC

j_gene: TRBJ2-7
abundance: .
d_gene: .
v_gene: TRBV18
CDR3aa: CASSAALTGFSYEQYF
CDR3nt: TGTGCCAGCTCAGCAGCACTAACAGGGTTCTCCTACGAGCAGTACTTC

j_gene: TRBJ1-6
abundance: .
d_gene: TRBD1
v_gene: TRBV18
CDR3aa: CASSPGYGTGFWNSPLHF
CDR3nt: TGTGCCAGCTCACCAGGTTACGGGACAGGGTTTTGGAATTCACCCCTCCACTTT

j_gene: TRBJ2-1
abundance: .
d_gene: TRBD2
v_gene: TRBV7-2
CDR3aa: CASRRVVSSGYNEQFF
CDR3nt: TGTGCCAGCAGACGTGTAGTGAGTAGCGGGTACAATGAGCAGTTCTTC

j_gene: TRBJ2-5
abundance: once
d_gene: TRBD1
v_gene: TRBV6-5
CDR3aa: CASSYGDSGPGETQYF
CDR3nt: TGTGCCAGCAGTTACGGGGACAGCGGTCCGGGGGAGACCCAGTACTTC

j_gene: TRBJ1-1
abundance: .
d_gene: .
v_gene: TRBV7-2
CDR3aa: CASSFGLNTEAFF
CDR3nt: TGTGCCAGCAGCTTTGGACTCAACACTGAAGCTTTCTTT

j_gene: TRBJ2-7
abundance: .
d_gene: .
v_gene: TRBV5-1
CDR3aa: CASSLYQGRLSSYEQYF
CDR3nt: TGCGCCAGCAGCTTATATCAGGGGCGCCTTTCCTCCTACGAGCAGTACTTC

j_gene: TRBJ1-2
abundance: .
d_gene: .
v_gene: TRBV7-2
CDR3aa: CASSLGTGQWYGYTF
CDR3nt: TGTGCCAGCAGCTTAGGTACAGGACAGTGGTATGGCTACACCTTC

j_gene: TRBJ2-4
abundance: .
d_gene: TRBD2
v_gene: TRBV6-1
CDR3aa: CASSEALTSASKNIQYF
CDR3nt: TGTGCCAGCAGTGAAGCGCTGACTAGCGCTTCCAAAAACATTCAGTACTTC

j_gene: TRBJ2-5
abundance: .
d_gene: .
v_gene: TRBV6-5
CDR3aa: CASSLGGRIQETQYF
CDR3nt: TGTGCCAGCAGTTTGGGGGGACGGATACAAGAGACCCAGTACTTC

j_gene: TRBJ1-5
abundance: .
d_gene: TRBD1
v_gene: TRBV3-1/TRBV3-2
CDR3aa: CASTPSRDSWDQPQHF
CDR3nt: TGTGCCAGCACGCCAAGTCGGGACAGCTGGGATCAGCCCCAGCATTTT